This T cell receptor (beta chain) was documented in a study of CD8+CD57+ T cells in acquired aplastic anemia. Study-wide findings and caveats: Some 31 CD8+ CDR3 sequences were shared between patients and controls.

Selection for sequencing was limited to patients who had shown CD8+CD57+ cell expansion by flow cytometry. Each patient carried a diagnosis of severe acquired aplastic anemia. Germline V CDR1 and CDR2: SGHKS, YYEKEE (reference sequence). CDR3 length equals 16 residues. J lost 6 bases, V lost 3 bases, and 9 bases had no gene match. This clonotype was seen repeatedly, ten times or more. Its specificity is not known. TCR beta VDJ and CDR3 profiling used genomic DNA as template. MiXCR, applied by TCRdb to the reads, yields one record per CDR3 protein. The sample has around 190,000 distinct CDR3 sequences, 45% to 60% seen once.

The TCR sequence derives from a human donor with aplastic anemia. The genes are TRBV5-5 and TRBJ2-7; 13 bases are a match to TRBD2. The material sequenced was sorted CD4+, CD8+, or CD8+CD57+ T cells (not recorded which) from PBMCs. CDR3: CASSSRLAGGNREQYF. CDR3 coding DNA: TGTGCCAGCAGCTCCCGACTAGCGGGGGGAAATCGCGAGCAGTACTTC. Complete variable domain (other parts from reference TRBV5-5 and TRBJ2-7): DAGVTQSPTHLIKTRGQQVTLRCSPISGHKSVSWYQQVLGQGPQFIFQYYEKEERGRGNFPDRFSARQFPNYSSELNVNALLLGDSALYLCASSSRLAGGNREQYFGPGTRLTVT.